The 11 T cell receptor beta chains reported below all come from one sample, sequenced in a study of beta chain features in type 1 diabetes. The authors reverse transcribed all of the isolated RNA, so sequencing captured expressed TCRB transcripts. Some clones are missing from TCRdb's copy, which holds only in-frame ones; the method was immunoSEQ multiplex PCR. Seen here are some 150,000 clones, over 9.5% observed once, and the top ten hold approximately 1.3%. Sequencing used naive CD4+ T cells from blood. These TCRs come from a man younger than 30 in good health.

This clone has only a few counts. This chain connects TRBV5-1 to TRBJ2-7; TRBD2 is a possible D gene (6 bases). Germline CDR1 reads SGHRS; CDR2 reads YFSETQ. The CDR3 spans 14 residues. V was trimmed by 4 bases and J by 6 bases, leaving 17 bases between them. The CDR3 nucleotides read TGCGCCAGCAGCGGCGGGACCCCGGGAGTCGAGCAGTACTTC. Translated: CASSGGTPGVEQYF.

The CDR3 sequence is CASSQDESGSPLHF. CDR3 DNA sequence: TGCGCCAGCAGCCAAGACGAGTCCGGTTCACCCCTCCACTTT. The rearrangement uses TRBV4-1 and TRBJ1-6; D uncertain. CDR3 length: 14 residues. V lost 0 bases, J lost 9 bases, and 9 bases lay in between. Germline CDR1 and CDR2: MGHRA and YSYEKL.

Here the CDR3 DNA reads TGTGCCAGCAGTACCCGGGACAGGGGATGGGATGGCTACACCTTC. Residues: CASSTRDRGWDGYTF. The V gene is TRBV2, the J gene TRBJ1-2, with 10 bases identical to TRBD1. The CDR3 has 15 residues. Germline assignment: CDR1 SNHLY and CDR2 FYNNEI. V shed 5 bases, J shed 6 bases, and the junction held 9 bases outside the gene matches.

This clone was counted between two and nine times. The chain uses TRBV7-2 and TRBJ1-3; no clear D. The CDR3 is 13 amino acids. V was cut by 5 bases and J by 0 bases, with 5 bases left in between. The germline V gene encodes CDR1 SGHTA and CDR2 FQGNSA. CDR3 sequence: CASSPFSGNTIYF. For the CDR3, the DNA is TGTGCCAGCAGCCCCTTCTCTGGAAACACCATATATTTT.

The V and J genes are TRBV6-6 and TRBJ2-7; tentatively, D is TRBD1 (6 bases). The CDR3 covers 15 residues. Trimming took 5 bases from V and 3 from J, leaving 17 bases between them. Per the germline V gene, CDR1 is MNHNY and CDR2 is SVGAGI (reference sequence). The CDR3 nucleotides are TGTGCCAGCAGTAAACATACCGGGACAATCTACGAGCAGTACTTC. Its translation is CASSKHTGTIYEQYF.

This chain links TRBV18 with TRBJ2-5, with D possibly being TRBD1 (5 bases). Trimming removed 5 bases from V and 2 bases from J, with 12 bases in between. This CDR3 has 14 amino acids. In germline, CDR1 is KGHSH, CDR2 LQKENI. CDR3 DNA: TGTGCCAGCTCATCCAGGGTAACACAAGAGACCCAGTACTTC. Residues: CASSSRVTQETQYF. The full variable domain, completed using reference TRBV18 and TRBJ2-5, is NAGVMQNPRHLVRRRGQEARLRCSPMKGHSHVYWYRQLPEEGLKFMVYLQKENIIDESGMPKERFSAEFPKEGPSILRIQQVVRGDSAAYFCASSSRVTQETQYFGPGTRLLVL.

The CDR3 nucleotides are TGTGCCAGCAGCCGCCAGGGTGGGTACGAGCAGTACTTC. Encoded protein: CASSRQGGYEQYF. The rearrangement uses TRBV4-2 and TRBJ2-7; a weak D match, TRBD1 (5 bases). The CDR3 runs 13 residues. The germline CDR1 and CDR2 sequences are LGHNA and YNFKEQ. The germline V and J ends were trimmed by 4 bases and 4 bases, with 11 bases remaining between them.

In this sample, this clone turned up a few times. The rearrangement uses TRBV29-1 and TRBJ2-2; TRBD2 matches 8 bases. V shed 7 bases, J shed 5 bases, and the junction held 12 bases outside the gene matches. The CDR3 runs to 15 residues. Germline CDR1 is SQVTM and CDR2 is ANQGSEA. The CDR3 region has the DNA TGCAGCGCGTGCGGGGTAGCGGGGTGGACCGGGGAGCTGTTTTTT. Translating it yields CSACGVAGWTGELFF.

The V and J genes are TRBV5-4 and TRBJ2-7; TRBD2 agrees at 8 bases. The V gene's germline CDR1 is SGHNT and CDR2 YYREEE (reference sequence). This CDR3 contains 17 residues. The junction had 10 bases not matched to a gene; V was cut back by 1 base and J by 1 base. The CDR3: CASSLNSRAGASYEQYF. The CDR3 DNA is TGTGCCAGCAGCTTGAACAGCCGAGCGGGGGCATCCTACGAGCAGTACTTC.

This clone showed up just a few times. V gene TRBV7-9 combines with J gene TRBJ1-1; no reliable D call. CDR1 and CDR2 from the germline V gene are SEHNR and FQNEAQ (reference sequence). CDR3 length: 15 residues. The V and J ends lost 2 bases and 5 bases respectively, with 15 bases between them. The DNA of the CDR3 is TGTGCCAGCAGCTTATTTTCTGGCCAGAGGACTGAAGCTTTCTTT. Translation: CASSLFSGQRTEAFF.

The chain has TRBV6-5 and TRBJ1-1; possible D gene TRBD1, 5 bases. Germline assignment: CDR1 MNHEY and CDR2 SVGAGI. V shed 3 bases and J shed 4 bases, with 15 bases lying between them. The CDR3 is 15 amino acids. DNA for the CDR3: TGTGCCAGCAGTTATCAGAATCGGGGGACCACTGAAGCTTTCTTT. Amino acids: CASSYQNRGTTEAFF.